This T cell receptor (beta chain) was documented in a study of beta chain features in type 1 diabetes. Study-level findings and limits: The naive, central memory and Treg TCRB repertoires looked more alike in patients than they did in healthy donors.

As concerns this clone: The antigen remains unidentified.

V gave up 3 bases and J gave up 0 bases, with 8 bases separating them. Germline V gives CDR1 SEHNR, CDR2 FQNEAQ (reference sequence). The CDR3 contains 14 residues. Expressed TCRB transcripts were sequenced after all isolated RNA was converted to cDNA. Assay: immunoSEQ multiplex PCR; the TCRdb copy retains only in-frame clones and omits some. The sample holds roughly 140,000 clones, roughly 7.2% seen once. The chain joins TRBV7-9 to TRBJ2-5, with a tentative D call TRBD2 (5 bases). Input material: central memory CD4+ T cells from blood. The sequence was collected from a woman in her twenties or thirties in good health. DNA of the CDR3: TGTGCCAGCAGCTTGGACTGGAACCAAGAGACCCAGTACTTC. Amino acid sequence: CASSLDWNQETQYF.